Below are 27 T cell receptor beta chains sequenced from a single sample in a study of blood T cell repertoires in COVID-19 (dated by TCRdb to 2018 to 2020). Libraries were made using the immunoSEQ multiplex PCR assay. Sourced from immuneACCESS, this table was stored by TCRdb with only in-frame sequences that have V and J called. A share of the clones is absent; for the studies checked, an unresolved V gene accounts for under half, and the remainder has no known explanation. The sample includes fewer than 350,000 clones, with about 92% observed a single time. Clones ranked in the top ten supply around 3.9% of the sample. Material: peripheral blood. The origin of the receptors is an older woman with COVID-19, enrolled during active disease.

In nucleotides, the CDR3 is TGCAGTGCGCGACACTATGAAAAACTGTTTTTT. This translates into CSARHYEKLFF. J is TRBJ1-4 and V is TRBV20-1; D gene uncertain. CDR1 is DFQATT and CDR2 is SNEGSKA in the germline V gene (reference sequence). V was pared by 6 bases and J by 6 bases, with 8 bases between. This CDR3 is built from 11 residues.

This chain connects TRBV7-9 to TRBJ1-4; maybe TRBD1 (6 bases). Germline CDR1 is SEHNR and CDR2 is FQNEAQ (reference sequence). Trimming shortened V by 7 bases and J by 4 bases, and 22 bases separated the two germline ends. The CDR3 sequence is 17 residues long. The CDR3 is CASTPFTGSVVNEKLFF. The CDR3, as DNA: TGTGCCAGCACCCCCTTCACAGGGAGCGTTGTTAATGAAAAACTGTTTTTT.

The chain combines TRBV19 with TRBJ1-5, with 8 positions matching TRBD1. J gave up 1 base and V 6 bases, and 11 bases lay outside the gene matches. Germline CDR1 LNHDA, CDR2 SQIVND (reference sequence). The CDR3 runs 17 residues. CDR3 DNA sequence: TGTGCCAGTAGCGTCTCAGGGGGCTTATGGAGCAATCAGCCCCAGCATTTT. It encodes CASSVSGGLWSNQPQHF.

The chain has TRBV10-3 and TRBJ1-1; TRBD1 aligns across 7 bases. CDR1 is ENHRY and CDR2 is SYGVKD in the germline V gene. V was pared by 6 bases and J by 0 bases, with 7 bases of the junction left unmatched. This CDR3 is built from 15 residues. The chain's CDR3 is CAIRETGTMNTEAFF. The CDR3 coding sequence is TGTGCCATCAGGGAGACAGGGACCATGAACACTGAAGCTTTCTTT.

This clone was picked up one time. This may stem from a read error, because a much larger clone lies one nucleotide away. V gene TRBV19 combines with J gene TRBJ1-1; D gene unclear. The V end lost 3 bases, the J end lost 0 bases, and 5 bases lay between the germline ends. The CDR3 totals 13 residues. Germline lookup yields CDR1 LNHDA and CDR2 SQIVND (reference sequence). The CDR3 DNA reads TGTGCCAGTAGTATTAGCGTGAACACTGAAGCTTTCTTT. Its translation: CASSISVNTEAFF.

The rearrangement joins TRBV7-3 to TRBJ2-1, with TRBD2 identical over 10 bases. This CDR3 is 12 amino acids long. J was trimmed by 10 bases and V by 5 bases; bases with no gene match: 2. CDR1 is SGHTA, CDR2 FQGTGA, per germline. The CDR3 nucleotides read TGTGCCAGCAGCAGGGGACTAGCGGAGCAGTTCTTC. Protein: CASSRGLAEQFF.

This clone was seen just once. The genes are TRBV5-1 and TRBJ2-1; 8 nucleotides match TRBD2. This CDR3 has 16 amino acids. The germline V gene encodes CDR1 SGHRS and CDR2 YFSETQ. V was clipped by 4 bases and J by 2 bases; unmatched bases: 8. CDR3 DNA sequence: TGCGCCAGCAGCACGAGAGCGGGGGCGACCTACAATGAGCAGTTCTTC. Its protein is CASSTRAGATYNEQFF.

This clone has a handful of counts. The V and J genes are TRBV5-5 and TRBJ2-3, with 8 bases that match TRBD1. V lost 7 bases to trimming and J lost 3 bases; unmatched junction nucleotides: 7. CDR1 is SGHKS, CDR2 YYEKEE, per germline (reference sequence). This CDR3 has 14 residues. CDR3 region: CASALDRVTDTQYF. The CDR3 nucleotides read TGTGCCAGCGCCCTGGACAGGGTGACAGATACGCAGTATTTT.

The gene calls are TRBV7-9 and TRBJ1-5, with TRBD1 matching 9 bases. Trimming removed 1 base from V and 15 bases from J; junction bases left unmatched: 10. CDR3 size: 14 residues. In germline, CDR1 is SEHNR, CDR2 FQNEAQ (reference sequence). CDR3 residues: CASSLGTGGTALHF. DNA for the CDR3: TGTGCCAGCAGCTTAGGTACAGGGGGCACGGCTTTGCATTTT.

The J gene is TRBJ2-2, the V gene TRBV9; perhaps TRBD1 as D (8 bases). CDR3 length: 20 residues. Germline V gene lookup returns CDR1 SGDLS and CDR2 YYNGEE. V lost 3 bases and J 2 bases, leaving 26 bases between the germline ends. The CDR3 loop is CASSARQGRGSGGNTGELFF. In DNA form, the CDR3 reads TGTGCCAGCAGCGCCCGACAGGGGAGGGGTTCAGGGGGAAACACCGGGGAGCTGTTTTTT.

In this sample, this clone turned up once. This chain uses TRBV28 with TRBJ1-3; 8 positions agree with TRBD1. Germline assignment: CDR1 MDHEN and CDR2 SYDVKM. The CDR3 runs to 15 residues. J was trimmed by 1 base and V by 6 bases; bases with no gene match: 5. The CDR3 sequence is CASRGTGGSGNTIYF. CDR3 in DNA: TGTGCCAGCAGGGGGACAGGCGGGTCTGGAAACACCATATATTTT. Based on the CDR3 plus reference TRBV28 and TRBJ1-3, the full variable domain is DVKVTQSSRYLVKRTGEKVFLECVQDMDHENMFWYRQDPGLGLRLIYFSYDVKMKEKGDIPEGYSVSREKKERFSLILESASTNQTSMYLCASRGTGGSGNTIYFGEGSWLTVV.

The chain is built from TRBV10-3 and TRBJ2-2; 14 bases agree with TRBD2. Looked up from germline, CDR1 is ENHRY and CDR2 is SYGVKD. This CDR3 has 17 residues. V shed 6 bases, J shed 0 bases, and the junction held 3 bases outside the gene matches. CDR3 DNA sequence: TGTGCCATCAGCCGGACTAGCGGGGGGTCGAACACCGGGGAGCTGTTTTTT. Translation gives CAISRTSGGSNTGELFF.

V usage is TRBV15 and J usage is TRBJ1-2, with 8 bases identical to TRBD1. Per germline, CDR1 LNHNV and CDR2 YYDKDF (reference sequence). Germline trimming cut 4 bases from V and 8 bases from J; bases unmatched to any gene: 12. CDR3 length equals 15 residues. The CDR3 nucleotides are TGTGCCACCAGCAAAGCACCAGGGGGCTCTGAAGGCTACACCTTC. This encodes CATSKAPGGSEGYTF. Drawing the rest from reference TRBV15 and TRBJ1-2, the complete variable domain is DAMVIQNPRYQVTQFGKPVTLSCSQTLNHNVMYWYQQKSSQAPKLLFHYYDKDFNNEADTPDNFQSRRPNTSFCFLDIRSPGLGDTAMYLCATSKAPGGSEGYTFGSGTRLTVV.

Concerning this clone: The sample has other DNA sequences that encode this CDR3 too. The CDR3 here is CASSSPLAGAESEYF. DNA of the CDR3: TGTGCCAGCAGTTCCCCCCTAGCGGGGGCCGAAAGTGAGTATTTT. This chain uses TRBV5-4 with TRBJ2-3, with 10 bases aligning to TRBD2. Germline CDR1 reads SGHNT; CDR2 reads YYREEE (reference sequence). This CDR3 region has 15 residues. The trim removed 5 bases at V and 13 bases at J, leaving 16 bases unmatched.

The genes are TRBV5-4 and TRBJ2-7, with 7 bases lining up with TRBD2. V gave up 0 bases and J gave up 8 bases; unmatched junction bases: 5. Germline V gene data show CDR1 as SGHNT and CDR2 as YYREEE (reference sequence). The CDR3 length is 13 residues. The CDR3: CASSLEASGKQYF. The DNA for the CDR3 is TGTGCCAGCAGCTTGGAGGCTAGCGGTAAGCAGTACTTC. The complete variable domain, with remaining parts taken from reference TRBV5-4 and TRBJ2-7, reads ETGVTQSPTHLIKTRGQQVTLRCSSQSGHNTVSWYQQALGQGPQFIFQYYREEENGRGNFPPRFSGLQFPNYSSELNVNALELDDSALYLCASSLEASGKQYFGPGTRLTVT.

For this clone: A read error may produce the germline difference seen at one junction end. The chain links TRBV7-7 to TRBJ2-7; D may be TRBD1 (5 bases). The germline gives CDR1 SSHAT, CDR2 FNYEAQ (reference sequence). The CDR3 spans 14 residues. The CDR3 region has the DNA TGTGCTAGCAGCTTCAGTCAGGGAAACTACGAGCAGTACTTC. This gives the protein CASSFSQGNYEQYF.

CDR3 nucleotide sequence: TGTGCCAGCAGCTTAGAAGGGCTAGCCCAAGAGACCCAGTACTTC. Translation: CASSLEGLAQETQYF. The chain employs TRBV7-8 and TRBJ2-5, with D maybe TRBD2 (5 bases). The length of the CDR3 is 15 residues. Per germline, CDR1 SGHVS and CDR2 FQNEAQ. Trimming removed 1 base from V and 1 base from J, with 10 bases in between.

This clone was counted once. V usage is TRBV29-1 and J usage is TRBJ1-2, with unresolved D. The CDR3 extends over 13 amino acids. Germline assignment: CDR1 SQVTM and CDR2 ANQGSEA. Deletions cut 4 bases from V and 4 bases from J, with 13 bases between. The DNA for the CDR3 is TGCAGCGTTGGGCGGGAGGGCCGCTATGGCTACACCTTC. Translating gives CSVGREGRYGYTF.

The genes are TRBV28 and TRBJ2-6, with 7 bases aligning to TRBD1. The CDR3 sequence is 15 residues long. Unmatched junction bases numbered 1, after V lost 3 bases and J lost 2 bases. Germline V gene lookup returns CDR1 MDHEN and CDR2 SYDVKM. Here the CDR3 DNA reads TGTGCCAGCAGTTTGACAGGGCCTGGGGCCAACGTCCTGACTTTC. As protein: CASSLTGPGANVLTF.

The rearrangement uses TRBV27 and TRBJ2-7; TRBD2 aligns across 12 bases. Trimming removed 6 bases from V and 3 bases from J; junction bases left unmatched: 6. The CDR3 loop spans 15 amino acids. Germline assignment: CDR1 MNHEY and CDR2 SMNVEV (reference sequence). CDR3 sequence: CASRELAGGIYEQYF. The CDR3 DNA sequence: TGTGCCAGCAGGGAACTAGCGGGGGGCATCTACGAGCAGTACTTC.

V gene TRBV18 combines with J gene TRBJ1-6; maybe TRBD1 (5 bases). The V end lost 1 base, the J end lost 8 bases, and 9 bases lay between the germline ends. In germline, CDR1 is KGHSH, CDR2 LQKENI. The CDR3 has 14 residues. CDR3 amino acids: CASSPQGLDSPLHF. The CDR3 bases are TGTGCCAGCTCACCACAGGGGTTGGATTCACCCCTCCACTTT.

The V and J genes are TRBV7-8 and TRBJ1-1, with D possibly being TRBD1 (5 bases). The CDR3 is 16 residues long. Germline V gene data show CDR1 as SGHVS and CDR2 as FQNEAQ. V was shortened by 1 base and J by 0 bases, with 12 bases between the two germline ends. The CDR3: CASSLESRAVNTEAFF. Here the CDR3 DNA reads TGTGCCAGCAGCTTAGAAAGCAGGGCGGTGAACACTGAAGCTTTCTTT.

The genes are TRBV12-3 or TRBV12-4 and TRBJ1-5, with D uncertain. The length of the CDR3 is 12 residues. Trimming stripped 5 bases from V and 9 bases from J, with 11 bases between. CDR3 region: CASSKEGRPQHF. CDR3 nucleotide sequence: TGTGCCAGCAGTAAGGAGGGCCGGCCCCAGCATTTT.

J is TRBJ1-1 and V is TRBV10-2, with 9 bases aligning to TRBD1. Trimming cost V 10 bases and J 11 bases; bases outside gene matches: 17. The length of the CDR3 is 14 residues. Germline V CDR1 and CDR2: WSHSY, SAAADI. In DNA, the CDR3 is TGCGCCACATTTACAGGGGGCCGCTCCATAATGGCTTTCTTT. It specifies CATFTGGRSIMAFF.

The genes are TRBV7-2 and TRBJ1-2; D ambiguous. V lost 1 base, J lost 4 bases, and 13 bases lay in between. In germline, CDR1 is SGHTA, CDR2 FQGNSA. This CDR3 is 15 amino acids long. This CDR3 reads CASSLVETGFYGYTF. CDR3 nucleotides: TGTGCCAGCAGCTTAGTGGAGACGGGGTTCTATGGCTACACCTTC.

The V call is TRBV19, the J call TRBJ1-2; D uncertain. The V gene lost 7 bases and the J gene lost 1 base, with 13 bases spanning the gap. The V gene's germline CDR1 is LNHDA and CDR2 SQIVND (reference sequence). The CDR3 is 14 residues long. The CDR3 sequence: CASNIPEVNYGYTF. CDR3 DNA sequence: TGTGCCAGTAACATCCCAGAAGTTAACTATGGCTACACCTTC.

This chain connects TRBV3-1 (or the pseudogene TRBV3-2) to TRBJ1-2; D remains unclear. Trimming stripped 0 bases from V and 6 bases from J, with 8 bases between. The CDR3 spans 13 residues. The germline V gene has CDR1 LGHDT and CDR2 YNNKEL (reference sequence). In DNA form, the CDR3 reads TGTGCCAGCAGCCAAGATCCAGTGAATGGCTACACCTTC. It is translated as CASSQDPVNGYTF.